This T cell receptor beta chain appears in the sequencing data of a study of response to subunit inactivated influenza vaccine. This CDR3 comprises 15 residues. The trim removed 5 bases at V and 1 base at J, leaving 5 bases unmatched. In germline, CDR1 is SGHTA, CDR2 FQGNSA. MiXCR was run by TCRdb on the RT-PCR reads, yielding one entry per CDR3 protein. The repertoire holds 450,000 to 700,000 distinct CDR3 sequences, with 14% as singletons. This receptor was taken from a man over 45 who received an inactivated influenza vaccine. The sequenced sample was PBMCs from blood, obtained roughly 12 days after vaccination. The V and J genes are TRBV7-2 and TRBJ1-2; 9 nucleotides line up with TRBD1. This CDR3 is CASSARDRDNYGYTF. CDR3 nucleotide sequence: TGTGCCAGCAGCGCAAGGGACAGGGATAACTATGGCTACACCTTC. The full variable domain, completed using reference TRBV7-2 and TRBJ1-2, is GAGVSQSPSNKVTEKGKDVELRCDPISGHTALYWYRQSLGQGLEFLIYFQGNSAPDKSGLPSDRFSAERTGGSVSTLTIQRTQQEDSAVYLCASSARDRDNYGYTFGSGTRLTVV.